The 25 T cell receptor beta chains listed next were all sequenced from one sample in a study of blood T cells in healthy people across ages. A second PCR of about 6 to 11 cycles used a sample-barcoded 5' primer and a J-beta primer mix. TCRdb processed the 5' RACE reads anew with MiXCR; each CDR3 protein has one entry. The table shows roughly 680,000 distinct CDR3 sequences, with under 65% occurring only once. Specimen: blood. All receptors come from a woman older than 75 in good health.

This clonotype was picked up many times. A much larger clone differs from this one at a single base, so this may be a read error. The chain links TRBV27 to TRBJ2-1, with D possibly matching TRBD2 (5 bases). The end of the DNA fits TRBJ2-7 better, so the J call may be wrong. This CDR3 spans 15 amino acids. Looked up from germline, CDR1 is MNHEY and CDR2 is SMNVEV (reference sequence). The CDR3 here is CASSLGRGSYNEQYF. The CDR3 DNA reads as TGTGCCAGCAGCCTGGGGAGAGGCTCCTACAATGAGCAGTACTTC.

The J gene is TRBJ2-5, the V gene TRBV25-1, with TRBD1 matching 7 bases. The assigned J gene may be wrong: the sequence end matches TRBJ2-7 better. The V gene's germline CDR1 is MGHDK and CDR2 SYGVNS. The CDR3 is 14 residues long. CDR3 in DNA: TGTGCCAGCAGTGACCAAGACAGGGTACACGAGCAGTACTTC. This encodes CASSDQDRVHEQYF.

This chain joins TRBV3-1 and TRBJ2-2; 14 bases align to TRBD2. Germline CDR1 and CDR2: LGHDT and YNNKEL (reference sequence). CDR3 length: 16 residues. Trimming removed 6 bases from V and 4 bases from J; junction bases left unmatched: 4. The CDR3 protein is CASRRTSGRITGELFF. CDR3 in DNA: TGTGCCAGCAGGCGGACTAGCGGGAGGATCACCGGGGAGCTGTTTTTT. Full variable domain (outside the CDR3, taken from reference TRBV3-1 and TRBJ2-2): DTAVSQTPKYLVTQMGNDKSIKCEQNLGHDTMYWYKQDSKKFLKIMFSYNNKELIINETVPNRFSPKSPDKAHLNLHINSLELGDSAVYFCASRRTSGRITGELFFGEGSRLTVL.

The V and J genes are TRBV20-1 and TRBJ1-6, with no clear D. Germline CDR1 and CDR2: DFQATT and SNEGSKA (reference sequence). V was trimmed by 6 bases and J by 2 bases, leaving 11 bases between them. The CDR3 spans 14 residues. This CDR3 is CSAPAGTYNSPLHF. CDR3 nucleotide sequence: TGCAGTGCCCCAGCGGGAACCTATAATTCACCCCTCCACTTT.

The chain carries TRBV27 and TRBJ2-5; 10 bases are a match to TRBD1. This CDR3 spans 15 amino acids. Trimming cost V 5 bases and J 1 base; bases outside gene matches: 4. The germline gives CDR1 MNHEY, CDR2 SMNVEV (reference sequence). The CDR3 spells CASSPWTGGQETQYF. CDR3 coding DNA: TGTGCCAGCAGTCCCTGGACAGGGGGCCAAGAGACCCAGTACTTC.

This chain uses TRBV12-3 or TRBV12-4 with TRBJ2-5; D gene uncertain. V was clipped by 6 bases and J by 11 bases, with 16 bases between them. The CDR3 contains 12 residues. CDR3 in DNA: TGTGCCAGCAGGTCCACCGATGGTGCGCAGTACTTC. This translates into CASRSTDGAQYF.

The chain employs TRBV2 and TRBJ2-1; D might be TRBD2 (7 bases). The ends were cut back, 7 bases at V and 7 bases at J, with 20 bases in the middle. The CDR3 sequence is 15 residues long. Germline V gives CDR1 SNHLY, CDR2 FYNNEI. The CDR3, as DNA: TGTGCCAGCAAGCAAACTGCAGCGGGGACAAATGAGCAGTTCTTC. Its protein product is CASKQTAAGTNEQFF.

This clonotype was observed a handful of times. The rearrangement joins TRBV3-1 to TRBJ2-7; tentatively, D is TRBD1 or TRBD2 (5 bases each). CDR3 size: 14 residues. Germline values: CDR1 LGHDT, CDR2 YNNKEL (reference sequence). V was cut by 5 bases and J by 3 bases, with 14 bases left in between. CDR3 sequence reads: CASSGTVVRYEQYF. CDR3 bases: TGTGCCAGCAGCGGGACGGTTGTGCGCTACGAGCAGTACTTC.

The chain is built from TRBV5-1 and TRBJ2-1; a possible D gene is TRBD2 (6 bases). Germline V gene sequence: CDR1 SGHRS, CDR2 YFSETQ. V lost 0 bases to trimming and J lost 7 bases, with 11 bases between them. This CDR3 is 14 amino acids long. DNA for the CDR3: TGCGCCAGCAGCTTGGAGGGACTCTTTAATGAGCAGTTCTTC. Translating gives CASSLEGLFNEQFF. Using reference TRBV5-1 and TRBJ2-1 for the parts outside the CDR3, the full variable domain is KAGVTQTPRYLIKTRGQQVTLSCSPISGHRSVSWYQQTPGQGLQFLFEYFSETQRNKGNFPGRFSGRQFSNSRSEMNVSTLELGDSALYLCASSLEGLFNEQFFGPGTRLTVL.

The rearrangement links TRBV3-1 to TRBJ2-1; D possibly corresponds to TRBD1 (5 bases). Germline CDR1 and CDR2: LGHDT and YNNKEL (reference sequence). CDR3 length: 17 amino acids. Trimming cost V 0 bases and J 5 bases, with 17 bases left between them. In DNA, the CDR3 is TGTGCCAGCAGCCAAGATGGTTTGGGGCAAATACACAATGAGCAGTTCTTC. Residues: CASSQDGLGQIHNEQFF.

In its sample, this clonotype was seen once. The chain carries TRBV7-2 and TRBJ2-7; 10 bases line up with TRBD1. The germline V gene has CDR1 SGHTA and CDR2 FQGNSA. This CDR3 comprises 15 residues. V shed 3 bases and J 2 bases; nucleotides not matched to a gene: 4. The CDR3 coding sequence is TGTGCCAGCAGCTTTAGGGGACAGGGGCCCTACGAGCAGTACTTC. This codes for CASSFRGQGPYEQYF. The full variable domain, rest sourced from reference TRBV7-2 and TRBJ2-7, is GAGVSQSPSNKVTEKGKDVELRCDPISGHTALYWYRQSLGQGLEFLIYFQGNSAPDKSGLPSDRFSAERTGGSVSTLTIQRTQQEDSAVYLCASSFRGQGPYEQYFGPGTRLTVT.

The chain employs TRBV5-1 and TRBJ2-5; 8 nucleotides align to TRBD2. CDR3 length: 16 residues. The germline V gene has CDR1 SGHRS and CDR2 YFSETQ. J gave up 0 bases and V 4 bases, and 8 bases lay outside the gene matches. The CDR3 loop is CASSLGPAGDQETQYF. CDR3 bases: TGCGCCAGCAGCCTAGGACCAGCGGGGGACCAAGAGACCCAGTACTTC.

This chain links TRBV5-1 with TRBJ2-1; 10 nucleotides line up with TRBD2. The CDR3 covers 15 residues. Germline loops: CDR1 SGHRS, CDR2 YFSETQ. After removal of 4 bases from V and 10 bases from J, the junction contained 11 bases not matched to a gene. This CDR3 is CASSAGTSAFDEQFF. The CDR3, as DNA: TGCGCCAGCAGCGCAGGGACTAGCGCCTTCGACGAGCAGTTCTTC.

This clonotype appeared many times. J is TRBJ2-1 and V is TRBV12-3 or TRBV12-4; no clear D. This CDR3 comprises 13 residues. The V and J ends lost 10 bases and 4 bases respectively, with 14 bases between them. This CDR3 is CATSPSLYNEQFF. The CDR3 DNA reads TGTGCCACCAGCCCCAGCCTATACAATGAGCAGTTCTTC.

The chain recombines TRBV20-1 with TRBJ2-7; TRBD2 might be the D (6 bases). The CDR3 runs 14 residues. Germline lookup yields CDR1 DFQATT and CDR2 SNEGSKA (reference sequence). The V end lost 6 bases, the J end lost 4 bases, and 19 bases lay between the germline ends. CDR3 bases: TGCAGTGCCACCGTCCCGGGACTGCGTTACGAGCAGTACTTC. Translated, it gives CSATVPGLRYEQYF.

This clonotype has at least ten counts. The V gene is TRBV12-3 or TRBV12-4, the J gene TRBJ2-4; 7 nucleotides align to TRBD1. CDR3 size: 13 residues. The ends lost 6 bases at V and 6 bases at J; junction bases unmatched: 5. CDR3 coding DNA: TGTGCCAGCAGCCAACAGGGGACAAACATTCAGTACTTC. It is translated as CASSQQGTNIQYF.

The chain uses TRBV12-3 or TRBV12-4 and TRBJ1-5; D gene uncertain. Trimming cost V 3 bases and J 11 bases, with 8 bases left between them. This CDR3 comprises 11 residues. The CDR3 is CASSLGSTQHF. DNA of the CDR3: TGTGCCAGCAGTTTGGGGAGTACCCAGCATTTT.

This clonotype was seen a few times. The chain employs TRBV12-3 or TRBV12-4 and TRBJ2-1; D not resolved. This CDR3 spans 13 amino acids. Trimming shortened V by 5 bases and J by 10 bases, and 15 bases separated the two germline ends. CDR3 loop: CASSVPRAREQFF. Written as DNA, the CDR3 is TGTGCCAGCAGTGTCCCTAGGGCTCGAGAGCAGTTCTTC.

About this clonotype itself: This clone may be a read error of a much larger clone one base away. This chain uses TRBV12-3 or TRBV12-4 with TRBJ1-4; TRBD1 aligns across 7 bases. The CDR3 has 14 amino acids. The V and J ends lost 5 bases and 7 bases, in that order; junction bases with no gene match: 7. This CDR3 is CASSVTGQIEKLFF. The CDR3 DNA reads as TGTGCCAGCAGTGTGACAGGGCAGATTGAAAAACTGTTTTTT.

This rearrangement joins TRBV3-1 to TRBJ2-5, with D perhaps TRBD1 or TRBD2 (5 bases each). The CDR3 consists of 15 residues. Germline V gives CDR1 LGHDT, CDR2 YNNKEL (reference sequence). V lost 4 bases and J 2 bases, leaving 14 bases between the germline ends. The CDR3 bases are TGTGCCAGCAGCCGTAGGGGACGGACACAAGAGACCCAGTACTTC. Residues: CASSRRGRTQETQYF.

About this clonotype itself: A read error may be the cause here, since a much bigger clone is one base away. CDR3 protein: CAISALASKEQFF. CDR3 in DNA: TGTGCCATCAGTGCACTAGCGAGCAAGGAGCAGTTCTTC. This chain connects TRBV10-3 to TRBJ2-1, with 7 positions matching TRBD2. The CDR3 runs 13 residues. Germline V gene lookup returns CDR1 ENHRY and CDR2 SYGVKD. The V segment lost 4 bases and the J segment 10 bases; nucleotides outside the gene matches: 7.

The chain carries TRBV10-3 and TRBJ2-5, with 8 nucleotides matching TRBD2. J was trimmed by 4 bases and V by 4 bases; bases with no gene match: 8. CDR3 size: 15 residues. Germline CDR1 is ENHRY and CDR2 is SYGVKD. CDR3 bases: TGTGCCATCAGTGGTCAACTAGCGGCCCCAGAGACCCAGTACTTC. Encoded protein: CAISGQLAAPETQYF.

Ten or more counts support this clonotype. J is TRBJ2-1 and V is TRBV20-1; D is unclear. The CDR3 loop spans 16 amino acids. V gave up 3 bases and J gave up 5 bases, with 20 bases separating them. The germline V gene encodes CDR1 DFQATT and CDR2 SNEGSKA (reference sequence). As DNA, the CDR3 is TGCAGTGCTAGGGACCCTAAACGACCGGGCAACAATGAGCAGTTCTTC. Protein: CSARDPKRPGNNEQFF.

This clonotype was found many times. V gene TRBV2 combines with J gene TRBJ2-1, with 9 bases fitting TRBD2. The CDR3 runs to 15 residues. CDR1 is SNHLY and CDR2 is FYNNEI in the germline V gene. The junction had 4 bases not matched to a gene; V was cut back by 5 bases and J by 2 bases. CDR3 sequence: CASSRASGTYNEQFF. The CDR3, as DNA: TGTGCCAGCAGTAGGGCTAGCGGGACCTACAATGAGCAGTTCTTC.

J is TRBJ2-1 and V is TRBV29-1; 13 nucleotides align to TRBD2. Germline loops: CDR1 SQVTM, CDR2 ANQGSEA. CDR3 length equals 15 residues. The V gene end was trimmed by 7 bases and the J gene end by 4 bases; junction bases not matched to a gene: 7. In DNA form, the CDR3 reads TGCAGCGCCGTCGGGACTAGCGGGATTTACAATGAGCAGTTCTTC. Amino acids: CSAVGTSGIYNEQFF.